This is a list of T cell receptor beta chains from one sample in a study of blood T cell repertoires in COVID-19. TCRdb's table, derived via immunoSEQ multiplex PCR, lists solely in-frame clones and lacks some. Found here are around 230,000 clones, 81% of them singletons; the top ten hold around 9%. The sample comprised PBMCs or T cells enriched from blood (not recorded which). Receptors originate from a man aged 35 to 55 who had recovered from COVID-19. Both conserved end residues are part of each CDR3. D genes are given only for firm matches. Some rows mark clone size as missing; the rest say once, few, many or name a class of expanded clone.

. . TRBJ1-5 TRBV15 TGTGCCACCAGCGGAGGGAGGGCTCAGCCCCAGCATTTT CATSGGRAQPQHF
. . TRBJ1-6 TRBV20-1 TGCAGTGTTAGTGCAGGACTTAATAGGAATTCACCCCTCCACTTT CSVSAGLNRNSPLHF
. . TRBJ2-7 TRBV5-8 TGTGCCAGCAGCTTGGCCGGGGGGCGCAGCCAGTACTTC CASSLAGGRSQYF
. . TRBJ2-2 TRBV7-3 TGTGCCAGCAGCCCAACACCCCTAGGGAACACCGGGGAGCTGTTTTTT CASSPTPLGNTGELFF
TRBD2 . TRBJ2-1 TRBV6-6 TGTGCCAGCAGTTACGGGACTAGCGTGTATGAGCAGTTCTTC CASSYGTSVYEQFF
TRBD1 . TRBJ2-4 TRBV4-1 TGCGCCAGCAGCCAAGATCAGGCAGGGGGAAACATTCAGTACTTC CASSQDQAGGNIQYF
TRBD1 . TRBJ1-5 TRBV9 TGTGCCAGCAGCGTAGGACAGGGAGTGGGTCAGCCCCAGCATTTT CASSVGQGVGQPQHF
. . TRBJ2-2 TRBV19 TGTGCCAGTAAGGTTGAACAGTACACCGGGGAGCTGTTTTTT CASKVEQYTGELFF
TRBD1 few TRBJ1-4 TRBV6-5 TGTGCCAGCAGGCCGGACAGGGGTAGGGAAAAACTGTTTTTT CASRPDRGREKLFF
TRBD2 once TRBJ2-1 TRBV24-1 TGTGCCACCAGCTCCGGGACTAGCGGGAGAATCCATGAGCAGTTCTTC CATSSGTSGRIHEQFF
TRBD2 . TRBJ2-5 TRBV7-8 TGTGCCAGCACACCGGGACTAGCGGGGGCCAGGGGAGAGACCCAGTACTTC CASTPGLAGARGETQYF